This T cell receptor (beta chain) was found in a study of blood T cell repertoires in COVID-19. On the study more broadly: Samples representing acute and convalescent COVID-19 were sourced from the United States, Italy and Spain. PBMCs, B-cell-depleted T cells, or T cells provided the cDNA or gDNA that made up the material.

CDR3 length: 15 residues. Germline V gene lookup returns CDR1 SGDLS and CDR2 YYNGEE. The J segment lost 4 bases and the V segment lost 0 bases, leaving 4 bases of the junction unmatched. Original processing notes: From reference gene primer amplification, estimates of nucleated cell counts were derived. The method was immunoSEQ multiplex PCR; TCRdb's version includes in-frame clones alone and lacks a portion of them. The DNA was the basis for D and trimming; V, J and clone size are from that table. Seen here are 170,000 or so clones, over 90% observed once, and the top ten hold approximately 0.5%. This receptor was obtained from a middle-aged man with acute or convalescent COVID-19. This sequence joins TRBV9 and TRBJ2-1, with 7 bases identical to TRBD2. The sample taken for sequencing was peripheral blood. CDR3 residues: CASSVDGGGYNEQFF. For the CDR3, the DNA is TGTGCCAGCAGCGTAGATGGCGGGGGTTACAATGAGCAGTTCTTC.